The TCR beta chain described here comes from a study of shared clonotypes between healthy human individuals. At a deep level, the assay was run. Assay: immunoSEQ multiplex PCR; the TCRdb copy retains only in-frame clones and omits some. Here the sample spans 2 million to 3 million clones, approximately 93% being singletons. Concerning this clone: Its antigen is still unknown.

Study findings and constraints: Blood alone was sampled, and tissue repertoires likely differ. Sharing across four donors was highest in naive CD4 (roughly 5%) and lowest in memory CD8 (around 0.4%). Naive subsets typically showed greater estimated richness than memory subsets.

There are 15 residues in the CDR3. With 6 bases clipped from V and 2 bases from J, the junction kept 6 bases outside the gene matches. Germline V gene data show CDR1 as MDHEN and CDR2 as SYDVKM. This chain links TRBV28 with TRBJ1-2; 10 nucleotides match TRBD1. This sequence was found in a man younger than 35 in good health. Some clones in this sample may be carry-over from other donors' samples. Sequenced: naive CD4+ T cells from PBMCs. Subset specified: CD45RA+ positively selected. As DNA, the CDR3 is TGTGCCAGCAGCAATGGGGGACAGGGGAACTATGGCTACACCTTC. Its translation: CASSNGGQGNYGYTF.